The 2 T cell receptor beta chains below all came from one sample that was sequenced in a study of T cells in localized non-small cell lung cancer. Profiling relied on immunoSEQ multiplex PCR, and the TCRdb table lists in-frame clones only, not all of them. The sample has approximately 65,000 clones; approximately 80% are singletons. This specimen was PBMCs, taken before any cancer treatment. The receptor source for this set is a man aged 40 to 69 with stage II lung adenocarcinoma.

CDR3 DNA: TGTGCCAGCAGCTCGTCCAGGACCAAAAACATTCAGTACTTC. This translates into CASSSSRTKNIQYF. V usage is TRBV11-2 and J usage is TRBJ2-4; D ambiguous. V gave up 4 bases and J gave up 2 bases, with 9 bases separating them. Per germline, CDR1 SGHAT and CDR2 FQNNGV. This CDR3 is built from 14 residues. The whole variable domain, filled in from reference TRBV11-2 and TRBJ2-4, reads EAGVAQSPRYKIIEKRQSVAFWCNPISGHATLYWYQQILGQGPKLLIQFQNNGVVDDSQLPKDRFSAERLKGVDSTLKIQPAKLEDSAVYLCASSSSRTKNIQYFGAGTRLSVL.

The DNA for the CDR3 is TGTGCCAGCTCACCCTTGGTTGCGGGACAGGGCAACAATGAGCAGTTCTTC. Amino acid sequence: CASSPLVAGQGNNEQFF. The gene calls are TRBV18 and TRBJ2-1; 9 bases align to TRBD1. V dropped 3 bases and J dropped 5; count of bases not matched to a gene: 11. From germline, CDR1 is KGHSH and CDR2 LQKENI. The CDR3 runs 17 residues.